This T cell receptor beta chain was captured in a study of human CD8 memory T cell subsets. Production of TCR beta libraries used UMI-labeled 5' RACE as the method. TCRdb re-called the 5' RACE reads and gives one entry per CDR3 protein, without DNA. The sample totals under 20,000 distinct CDR3 sequences. From germline, CDR1 is SQVTM and CDR2 ANQGSEA. This CDR3 has 14 residues. As for this clonotype: Antigen specificity is unknown.

General observations from the study: In stem-like memory T cells, Chao1 estimates suggested more diversity than in precursor exhausted T cells. Only a minimal degree of mutual overlap characterized stem-like memory and precursor exhausted T cell repertoires.

The PBMC were taken from buffy coats given by healthy donors. Per subset, duplicate vials of more than 130,000 sorted CD8+ T cells supplied RNA. The source is a human donor in good health. The sample comprised CD8+ T cells from PBMCs. The V call is TRBV29-1, the J call TRBJ1-2. The CDR3: CSVPTSGGGYGYTF.